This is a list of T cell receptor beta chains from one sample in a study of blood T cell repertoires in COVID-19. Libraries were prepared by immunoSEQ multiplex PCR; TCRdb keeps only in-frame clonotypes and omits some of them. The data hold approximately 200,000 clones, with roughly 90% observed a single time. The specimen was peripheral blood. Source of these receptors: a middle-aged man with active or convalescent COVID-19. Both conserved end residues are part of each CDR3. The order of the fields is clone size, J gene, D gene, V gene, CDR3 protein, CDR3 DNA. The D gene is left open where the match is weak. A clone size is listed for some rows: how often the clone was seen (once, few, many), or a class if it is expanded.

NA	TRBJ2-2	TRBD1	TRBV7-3	CASSLIGRGHTGELFF	TGTGCCAGCAGCTTAATAGGCAGGGGGCACACCGGGGAGCTGTTTTTT
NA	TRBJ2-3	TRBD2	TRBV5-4	CASSLTGLAGVTDTQYF	TGTGCCAGCAGCTTGACCGGACTAGCGGGAGTAACAGATACGCAGTATTTT
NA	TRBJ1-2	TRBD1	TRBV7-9	CASSFLQGAGYGYTF	TGTGCCAGCAGCTTTTTACAGGGGGCAGGCTATGGCTACACCTTC
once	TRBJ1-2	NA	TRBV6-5	CASSYGVGRYGYTF	TGTGCCAGCAGTTACGGGGTGGGGAGATATGGCTACACCTTC
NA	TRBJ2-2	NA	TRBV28	CASSTILTTGPNTGELFF	TGTGCCAGCAGCACCATCCTCACGACAGGTCCGAACACCGGGGAGCTGTTTTTT
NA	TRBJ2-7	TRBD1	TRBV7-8	CASSYPGQGYYEQYF	TGTGCCAGCAGTTACCCGGGACAGGGTTACTACGAGCAGTACTTC
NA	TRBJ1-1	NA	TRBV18	CASSPKGQLNTEAFF	TGTGCCAGCTCACCGAAAGGACAGTTGAACACTGAAGCTTTCTTT
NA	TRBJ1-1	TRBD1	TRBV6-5	CASSDRGKNTEAFF	TGTGCCAGCAGCGACAGGGGTAAGAACACTGAAGCTTTCTTT
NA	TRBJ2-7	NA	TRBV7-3	CASSLGRHTYEQYF	TGTGCCAGCAGCTTGGGCAGACACACCTACGAGCAGTACTTC
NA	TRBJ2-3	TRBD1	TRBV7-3	CASSLGTGETDTQYF	TGTGCCAGCAGCTTAGGGACAGGGGAAACAGATACGCAGTATTTT
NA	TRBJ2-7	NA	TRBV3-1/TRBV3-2	CASSRGQSYEQYF	TGTGCCAGCAGCCGAGGACAGAGCTACGAGCAGTACTTC
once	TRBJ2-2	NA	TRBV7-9	CASSLVREPGELFF	TGTGCCAGCAGCTTAGTCCGGGAACCCGGGGAGCTGTTTTTT
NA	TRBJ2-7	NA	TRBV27	CASSPLSRVGYEQYF	TGTGCCAGCAGCCCCTTGAGCCGAGTCGGGTACGAGCAGTACTTC
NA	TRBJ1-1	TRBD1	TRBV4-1	CASSQMGEGQGKAFF	TGCGCCAGCAGCCAGATGGGGGAGGGACAGGGTAAAGCTTTCTTT
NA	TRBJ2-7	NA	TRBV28	CASSLTVYEQYF	TGTGCCAGCAGTTTGACAGTCTACGAGCAGTACTTC
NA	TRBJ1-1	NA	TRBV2	CASSESQGGFMNTEAFF	TGTGCCAGCAGTGAAAGTCAGGGAGGTTTTATGAACACTGAAGCTTTCTTT
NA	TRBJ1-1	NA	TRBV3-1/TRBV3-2	CASSQSKGGVTEAFF	TGTGCCAGCAGCCAATCGAAGGGAGGGGTCACTGAAGCTTTCTTT
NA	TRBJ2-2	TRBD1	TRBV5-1	CASSLGPGGRTGELFF	TGCGCCAGCAGCTTGGGTCCAGGGGGCAGGACCGGGGAGCTGTTTTTT
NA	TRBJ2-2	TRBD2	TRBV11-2	CASSSPGLAGGHGTGELFF	TGTGCCAGCAGCTCTCCGGGACTAGCGGGGGGGCATGGCACCGGGGAGCTGTTTTTT
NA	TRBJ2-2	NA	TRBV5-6	CASSLAGPKTGELFF	TGTGCCAGCAGCTTGGCAGGGCCCAAAACCGGGGAGCTGTTTTTT
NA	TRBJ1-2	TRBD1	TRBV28	CASSLAGTGIDYGYTF	TGTGCCAGCAGTTTAGCCGGGACAGGGATCGACTATGGCTACACCTTC
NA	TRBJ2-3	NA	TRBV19	CASSIEGGDTQYF	TGTGCCAGTAGTATAGAGGGAGGAGATACGCAGTATTTT
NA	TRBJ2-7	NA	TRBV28	CASSFSRQGGNEQYF	TGTGCCAGCAGTTTCTCCAGACAGGGAGGCAACGAGCAGTACTTC
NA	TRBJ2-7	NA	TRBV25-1	CASSELPGRGSLDEQYF	TGTGCCAGCAGTGAATTGCCCGGGAGAGGCTCCCTCGACGAGCAGTACTTC
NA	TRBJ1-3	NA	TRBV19	CASSPGGGVSGNTIYF	TGTGCCAGTAGTCCGGGAGGGGGGGTCTCTGGAAACACCATATATTTT
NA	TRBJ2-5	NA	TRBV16	CASSQQGGETQYF	TGTGCCAGCAGCCAACAGGGGGGAGAGACCCAGTACTTC
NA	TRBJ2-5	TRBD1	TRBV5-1	CASSEWTGSGETQYF	TGCGCCAGCAGCGAATGGACAGGGTCGGGGGAGACCCAGTACTTC
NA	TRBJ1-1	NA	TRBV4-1	CASTLRPAGDRWTEAFF	TGCGCCAGCACACTCCGTCCGGCGGGAGACCGATGGACTGAAGCTTTCTTT
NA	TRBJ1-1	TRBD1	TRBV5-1	CASSLLTGTDSEAFF	TGCGCCAGCAGCTTGCTGACAGGGACGGATTCTGAAGCTTTCTTT
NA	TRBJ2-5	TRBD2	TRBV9	CASSTGGLRETQYF	TGTGCCAGCAGCACGGGGGGGCTTAGGGAGACCCAGTACTTC
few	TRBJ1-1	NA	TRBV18	CASSRETEAFF	TGTGCCAGCTCACGGGAGACTGAAGCTTTCTTT
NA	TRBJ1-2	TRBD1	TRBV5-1	CASSSLRDRGFGYTF	TGCGCCAGCAGCTCTTTACGGGACAGGGGGTTTGGCTACACCTTC
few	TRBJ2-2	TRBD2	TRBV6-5	CASSWLAGVAAGELFF	TGTGCCAGCAGTTGGCTAGCGGGGGTTGCGGCCGGGGAGCTGTTTTTT
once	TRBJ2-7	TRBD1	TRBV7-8	CASSPGTGYDFEQYF	TGTGCCAGCAGCCCTGGGACAGGGTACGATTTCGAGCAGTACTTC
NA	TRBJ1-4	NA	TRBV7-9	CASSPYPRTPQEKLFF	TGTGCCAGCAGCCCATACCCAAGGACACCGCAAGAAAAACTGTTTTTT
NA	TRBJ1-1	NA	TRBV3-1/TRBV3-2	CASSPVGGRDTEAFF	TGTGCCAGCAGCCCGGTCGGAGGGCGGGACACTGAAGCTTTCTTT
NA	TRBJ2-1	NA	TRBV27	CASSSSLASVSYNEQFF	TGTGCCAGCAGTTCGTCGCTAGCGTCGGTTTCGTACAATGAGCAGTTCTTC
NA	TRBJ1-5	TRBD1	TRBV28	CAIDRGRDQPQHF	TGTGCCATCGACAGGGGCAGAGATCAGCCCCAGCATTTT
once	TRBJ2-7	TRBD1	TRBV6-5	CASSYSTGAFYEQYF	TGTGCCAGCAGTTATTCGACAGGGGCCTTCTACGAGCAGTACTTC
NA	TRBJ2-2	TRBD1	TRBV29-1	CSVRTGSHGELFF	TGCAGCGTAAGGACAGGGTCCCATGGGGAGCTGTTTTTT
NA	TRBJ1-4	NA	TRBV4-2	CASSQVRGAGEKLFF	TGTGCCAGCAGCCAAGTCAGGGGCGCAGGAGAAAAACTGTTTTTT
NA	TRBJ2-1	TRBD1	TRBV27	CASSLGTGAYNEQFF	TGTGCCAGCAGTTTGGGGACAGGGGCCTACAATGAGCAGTTCTTC
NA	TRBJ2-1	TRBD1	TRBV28	CASSYRDRGFF	TGTGCCAGCAGTTACCGGGACAGGGGGTTCTTC
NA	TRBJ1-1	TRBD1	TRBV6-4	CASSEQGASEAFF	TGTGCCAGCAGTGAGCAGGGGGCATCTGAAGCTTTCTTT
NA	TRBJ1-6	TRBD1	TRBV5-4	CASSLADRGNSPLHF	TGTGCCAGCAGCTTGGCGGACAGGGGGAATTCACCCCTCCACTTT
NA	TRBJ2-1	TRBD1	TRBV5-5	CASSRTPGQGYNEQFF	TGTGCCAGCAGTCGGACACCGGGACAGGGGTACAATGAGCAGTTCTTC
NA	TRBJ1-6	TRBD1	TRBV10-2	CASRKTGDNSPLHF	TGCGCCAGCAGGAAGACAGGGGACAATTCACCCCTCCACTTT
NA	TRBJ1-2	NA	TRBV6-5	CASSKAGVDYGYTF	TGTGCCAGCAGTAAGGCGGGGGTGGACTATGGCTACACCTTC
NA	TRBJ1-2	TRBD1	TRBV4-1	CASSPDPGRTGHYGYTF	TGCGCCAGCAGCCCCGACCCAGGCAGGACAGGGCACTATGGCTACACCTTC
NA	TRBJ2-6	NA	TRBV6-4	CASSAGQSGANVLTF	TGTGCCAGCAGTGCCGGACAGTCTGGGGCCAACGTCCTGACTTTC
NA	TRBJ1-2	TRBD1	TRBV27	CASSLRGGQGFYGYTF	TGTGCCAGCAGTTTAAGGGGGGGACAGGGGTTCTATGGCTACACCTTC